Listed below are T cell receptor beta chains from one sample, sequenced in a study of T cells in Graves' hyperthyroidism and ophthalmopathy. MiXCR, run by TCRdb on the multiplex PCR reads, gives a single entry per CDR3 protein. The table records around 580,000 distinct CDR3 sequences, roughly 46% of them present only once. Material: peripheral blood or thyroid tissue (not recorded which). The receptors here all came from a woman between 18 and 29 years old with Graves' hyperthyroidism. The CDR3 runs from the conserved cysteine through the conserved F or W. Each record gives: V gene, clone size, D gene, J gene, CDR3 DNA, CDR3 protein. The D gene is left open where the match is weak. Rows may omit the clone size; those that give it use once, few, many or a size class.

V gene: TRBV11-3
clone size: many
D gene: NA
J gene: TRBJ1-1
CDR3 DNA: TGTGCCAGCAGCCACGTAAACACTGAAGCTTTCTTT
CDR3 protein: CASSHVNTEAFF

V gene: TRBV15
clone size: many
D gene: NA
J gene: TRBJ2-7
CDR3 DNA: TGTGCCACCAGCAGCCCCGGTTACGAGCAGTACTTC
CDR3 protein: CATSSPGYEQYF

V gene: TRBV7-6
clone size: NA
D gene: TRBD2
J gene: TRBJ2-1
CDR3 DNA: TGTGCCAGCAGCTTAGGCGGGACTAGCGGCCACAATGAGCAGTTCTTC
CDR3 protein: CASSLGGTSGHNEQFF

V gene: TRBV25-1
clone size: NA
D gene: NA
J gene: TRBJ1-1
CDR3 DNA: TGTGCTAGAGCGGGGGCAGGGAGGGACACTGAAGCTTTCTTT
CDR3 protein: CARAGAGRDTEAFF

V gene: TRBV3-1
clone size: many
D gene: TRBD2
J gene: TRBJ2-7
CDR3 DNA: TGTGCCAGCAGCCGCCCGGGAGCGGGAGTGGTCGAGCAGTACTTC
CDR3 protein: CASSRPGAGVVEQYF

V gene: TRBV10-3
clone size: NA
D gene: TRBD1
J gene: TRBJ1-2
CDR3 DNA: TGTGCCATCAGTGCTCAGGGGGGCAGAGGCCATGGCTACACCTTC
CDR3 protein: CAISAQGGRGHGYTF

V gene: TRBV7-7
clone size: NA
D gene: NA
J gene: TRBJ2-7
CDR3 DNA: TGTGCCACCAAAGGAACGCCGGTTAATGAGCAGTACTTC
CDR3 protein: CATKGTPVNEQYF

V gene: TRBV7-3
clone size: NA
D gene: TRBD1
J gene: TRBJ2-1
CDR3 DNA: TGTGCCAGCAGCCCCCGGGACAGCGTGTACAATGAGCAGTTCTTC
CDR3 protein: CASSPRDSVYNEQFF

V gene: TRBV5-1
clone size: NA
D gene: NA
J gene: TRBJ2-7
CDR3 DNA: TGCGCCAGCACCCGAGTCGTGGGCGAGCAGTACTTC
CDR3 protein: CASTRVVGEQYF

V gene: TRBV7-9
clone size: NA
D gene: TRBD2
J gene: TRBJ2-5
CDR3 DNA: TGTGCCAGCAGCCAACTAGCGGGATCTAGCACAGATACGCAGTACTTC
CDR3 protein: CASSQLAGSSTDTQYF

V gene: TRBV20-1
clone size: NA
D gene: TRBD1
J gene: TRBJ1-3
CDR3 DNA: TGCAGTGCTAGATCTTACAGGGGTTACTCTGGAAACACCATATATTTT
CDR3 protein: CSARSYRGYSGNTIYF

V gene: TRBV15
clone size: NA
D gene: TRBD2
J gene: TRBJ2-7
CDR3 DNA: TGTGCCACCAGCAGAGATTTGACTAGCGGGATCCCCTACGAGCAGTACTTC
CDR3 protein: CATSRDLTSGIPYEQYF

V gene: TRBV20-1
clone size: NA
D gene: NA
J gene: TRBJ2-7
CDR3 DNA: TGCAGTGCTAGACAGCGGTCTTACGAGCAGTCCTTC
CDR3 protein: CSARQRSYEQSF

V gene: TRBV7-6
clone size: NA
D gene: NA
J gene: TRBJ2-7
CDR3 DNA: TGTGCCAGCAGCCCCGGGTCCTTCTACGAGCAGTACTTC
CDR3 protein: CASSPGSFYEQYF

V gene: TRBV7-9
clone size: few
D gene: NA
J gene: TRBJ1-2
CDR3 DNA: TGTGCCAGCAGCGAAAAAGGACAAAGGGGAAACACCTTC
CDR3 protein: CASSEKGQRGNTF

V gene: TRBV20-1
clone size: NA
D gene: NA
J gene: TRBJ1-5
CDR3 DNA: TGCAGTGCTCTTGCAGGGCTTCTGCAGCCCCAGCATTTT
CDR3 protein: CSALAGLLQPQHF

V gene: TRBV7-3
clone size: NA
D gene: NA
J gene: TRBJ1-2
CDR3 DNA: TGTGCCAGCAGCCCAGGTAGGGCAGCCGGCACCTTC
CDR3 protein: CASSPGRAAGTF

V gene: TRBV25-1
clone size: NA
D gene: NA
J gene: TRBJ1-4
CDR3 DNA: TGTGCTAGAGCCACCGGCAGGAAGACTAATGAAAAACTGTTTTTT
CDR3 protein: CARATGRKTNEKLFF

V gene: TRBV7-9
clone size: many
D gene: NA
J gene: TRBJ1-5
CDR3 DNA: TGTGCCAGCAGCTTAAGCAGGGATCAGCCCCAGCATTTT
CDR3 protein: CASSLSRDQPQHF

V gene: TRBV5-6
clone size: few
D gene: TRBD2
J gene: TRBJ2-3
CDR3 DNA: TGTGCCAGCAGTAAGAGCGGGAGCTCCACAGATACGCAGTATTTT
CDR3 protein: CASSKSGSSTDTQYF

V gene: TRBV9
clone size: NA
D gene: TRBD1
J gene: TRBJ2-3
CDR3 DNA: TGTGCCAGCAGCTTTCCCGGGACAGGGAAAATAGAAGATACGCAGTATTTT
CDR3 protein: CASSFPGTGKIEDTQYF

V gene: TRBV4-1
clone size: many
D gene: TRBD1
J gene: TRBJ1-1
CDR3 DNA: TGCGCCAGCAGCCACGTCCGTTGGGGACAGTACACTGAAGCTTTCTTT
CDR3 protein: CASSHVRWGQYTEAFF

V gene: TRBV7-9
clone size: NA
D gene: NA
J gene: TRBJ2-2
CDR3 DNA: TGTGCCAGCAGCTTAATGACCGGGACTGGCCACCGGGAGCTGTTTTTT
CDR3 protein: CASSLMTGTGHRELFF

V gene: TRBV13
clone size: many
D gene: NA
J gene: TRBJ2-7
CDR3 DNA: TGTGCCAGCAGCCCTGGGGCCTACGAGCAGTACTTC
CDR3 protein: CASSPGAYEQYF

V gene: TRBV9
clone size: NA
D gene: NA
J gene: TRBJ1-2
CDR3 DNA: TGTGCCAGCAGCGTAGAGGCGAACTATGGCTACACCTTC
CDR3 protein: CASSVEANYGYTF

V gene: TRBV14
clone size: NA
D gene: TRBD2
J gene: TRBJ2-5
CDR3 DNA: TGTGCCAGCAGCCGACTGTCTAGCGGGACCCAGTACTTC
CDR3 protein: CASSRLSSGTQYF

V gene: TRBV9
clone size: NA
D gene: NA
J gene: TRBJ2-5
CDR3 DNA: TGTGCCAGCAGCCATGGATGGACCGGGGAGACCCAGTACTTC
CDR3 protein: CASSHGWTGETQYF

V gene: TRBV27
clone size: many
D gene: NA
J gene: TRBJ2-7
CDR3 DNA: TGTGCCAGCAGTTTAGGCGGCCCCCTGGTCGACCAGTACTTC
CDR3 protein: CASSLGGPLVDQYF

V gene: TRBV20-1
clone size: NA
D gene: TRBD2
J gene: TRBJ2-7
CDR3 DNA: TGCAGTGCTAGTCTAGCGGAGAACTACAATGAGCAGTACTTC
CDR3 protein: CSASLAENYNEQYF

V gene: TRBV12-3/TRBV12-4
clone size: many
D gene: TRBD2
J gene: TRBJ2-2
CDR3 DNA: TGTGCCAGCAGGACTAGCGGGGGAATTCGAACCGGGGAGCTGTTTTTT
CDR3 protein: CASRTSGGIRTGELFF

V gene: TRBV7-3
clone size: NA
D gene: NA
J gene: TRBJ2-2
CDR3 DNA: TGTGCCAGCAGCCAGGGGCGGGAGCTGTTTTTT
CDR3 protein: CASSQGRELFF

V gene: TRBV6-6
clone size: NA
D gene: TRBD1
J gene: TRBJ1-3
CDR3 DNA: TGTGCCACCATGGATCCAGGGGGCCGCTCTGGAAACACCATATATTTT
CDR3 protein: CATMDPGGRSGNTIYF

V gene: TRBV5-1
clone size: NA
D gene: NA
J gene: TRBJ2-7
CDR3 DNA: TGCGCCAGCAGCTTATCGGGAAATAAGGACGAGCAGTACTTC
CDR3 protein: CASSLSGNKDEQYF

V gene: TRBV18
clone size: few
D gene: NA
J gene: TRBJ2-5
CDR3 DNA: TGTGCCAGCTCACCACCTCGGACGGACCAAGAGACCCAGTACTTC
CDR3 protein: CASSPPRTDQETQYF

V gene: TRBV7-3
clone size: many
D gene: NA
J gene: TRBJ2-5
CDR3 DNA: TGTGCCAGCAGCTTAAACTGGGGGTCCTGGGAGACCCAGTACTTC
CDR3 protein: CASSLNWGSWETQYF

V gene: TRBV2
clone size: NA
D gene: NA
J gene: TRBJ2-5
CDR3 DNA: TGTGCCAGCGGGAACGACGCAGAGACCCGGTACTTC
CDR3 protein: CASGNDAETRYF

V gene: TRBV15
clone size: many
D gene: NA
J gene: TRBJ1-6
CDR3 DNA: TGTGCCACCAGTGAGGGCTCCTATAATTCACCCCTCCACTTT
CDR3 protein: CATSEGSYNSPLHF

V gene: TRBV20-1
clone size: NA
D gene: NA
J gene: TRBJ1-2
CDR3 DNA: TGCAGAGCCAGGGGAGGTATTCGCTACACCTTC
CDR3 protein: CRARGGIRYTF

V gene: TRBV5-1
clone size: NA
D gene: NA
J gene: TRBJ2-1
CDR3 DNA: TGCGCCAGCAGCGGGGGACCCAACAATGAGCAGTTCTTC
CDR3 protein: CASSGGPNNEQFF

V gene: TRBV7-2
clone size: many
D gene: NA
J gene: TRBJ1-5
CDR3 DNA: TGTGCCAGCAGCTTTGGGGGCCAGCCCCAGCATTTT
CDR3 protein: CASSFGGQPQHF

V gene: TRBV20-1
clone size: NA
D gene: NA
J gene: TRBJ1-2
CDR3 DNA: TGCAGTGCAACAGAGCGGTCGGGTGGCTACACCTTC
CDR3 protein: CSATERSGGYTF

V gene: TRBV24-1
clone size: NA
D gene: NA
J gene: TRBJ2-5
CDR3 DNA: TGTGCCACCAGTGACCCCGGACCTATGGGGACCCAGTACTTC
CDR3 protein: CATSDPGPMGTQYF

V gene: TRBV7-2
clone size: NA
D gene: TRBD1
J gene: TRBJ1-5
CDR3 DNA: TGTGCCAGCAGCCAGGACAGGGGTCGGCCCCAGCATTTT
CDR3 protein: CASSQDRGRPQHF

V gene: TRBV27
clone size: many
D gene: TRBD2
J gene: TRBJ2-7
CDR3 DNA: TGTGCCAGCAGTCCCCTCGGGACTAGCGGGCCGATCTACGAGCAGTACTTC
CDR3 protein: CASSPLGTSGPIYEQYF

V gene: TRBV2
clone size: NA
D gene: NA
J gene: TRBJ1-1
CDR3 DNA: TGTGCCAGCAGTGAGTCTTGGGGGAGCGGAAACACTGAAGCTTTCTTT
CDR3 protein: CASSESWGSGNTEAFF

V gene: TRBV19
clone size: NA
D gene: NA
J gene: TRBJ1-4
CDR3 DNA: TGTGCCAGTAGTATAGGTAGAGGAAAACTGTTTTTT
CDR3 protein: CASSIGRGKLFF

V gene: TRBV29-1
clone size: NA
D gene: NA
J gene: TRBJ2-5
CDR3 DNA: TGCAGCGTCCGAAGGGCGGACAGTGGAGGGGGAGAGACCCAGTACTTC
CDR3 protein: CSVRRADSGGGETQYF

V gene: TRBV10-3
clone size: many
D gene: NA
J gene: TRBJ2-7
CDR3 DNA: TGTGCCATCAGTGATGGGGCAGGGGAGTACTTC
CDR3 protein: CAISDGAGEYF

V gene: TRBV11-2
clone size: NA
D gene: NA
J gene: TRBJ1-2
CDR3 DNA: TGTGCCAGCAGCTCCCCGGGAGCCGACTATGGCTACACCTTC
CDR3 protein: CASSSPGADYGYTF

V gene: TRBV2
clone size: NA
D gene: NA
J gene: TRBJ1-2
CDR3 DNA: TGTGCCAGCAAACAGGGTTGGTATGGCTACACCTTC
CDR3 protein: CASKQGWYGYTF